This T cell receptor (beta chain) was found in a study of blood T cell repertoires in COVID-19. Assay: immunoSEQ multiplex PCR; the TCRdb copy retains only in-frame clones and omits some. The table has some 340,000 clones, more than 90% seen once. Germline trimming cut 4 bases from V and 1 base from J; bases unmatched to any gene: 16. Germline CDR1 reads SGHTA; CDR2 reads FQGTGA. CDR3 length: 19 residues. The chain uses TRBV7-3 and TRBJ2-1; 7 bases are a match to TRBD1. The sequence was obtained from a woman aged 25-40 years who had been exposed to COVID-19. Material for sequencing was PBMCs or T cells enriched from blood (not recorded which). CDR3: CASSYRGNFHLGSYNEQFF. CDR3 coding DNA: TGTGCCAGCAGCTACAGGGGCAATTTCCATCTAGGGTCCTACAATGAGCAGTTCTTC.